This T cell receptor (beta chain) was obtained from a study of cytomegalovirus exposure and HLA in healthy donors (dated by TCRdb to about 2017). In the study overall: An earlier analysis of under 600 of the donors reported 250 to 300 Gb of sequence data and 100 million to 130 million unique TCR beta sequences from some 180 million T cells. About 280 gigabases of sequencing data and 91 million or so unique TCR sequences made up an early release that covered 640 HLA-typed donors. Of the roughly 390 genotyped donors, 81% fell in the genetic ancestry cluster associated with self-reported Caucasian donors. The study aimed to test whether cataloging public T cell receptors could reveal signatures of past pathogen exposure. The T cell repertoires of 670 or so subjects were profiled by immunosequencing and related to cytomegalovirus serostatus. A separate validation cohort of 100 to 150 different subjects was used in addition to the approximately 700-subject first cohort. The study combined high-throughput TCR immunosequencing, statistical association of individual TCRs with disease status, and machine learning to predict cytomegalovirus infection status. A later analysis re-analyzed previously published TCR beta repertoires from about 600 donors and added high-resolution HLA genotyping to study TCR occurrence patterns. In the later analysis, no new phenotypic data were used to find candidate immune exposures; instead, reliance was placed on TCR beta sequences and their occurrence across donors. In an earlier analysis of around 540 of the donors, high-throughput TCR beta sequencing was used to judge whether each TCR beta V gene segment behaved as functional or pseudogenic. Donor age, sex, ethnicity and CMV serostatus were collected together with the repertoire data. A later genetic analysis used genome-wide SNP genotypes for about 65% of the 666 donors, treating that subset as a discovery cohort. Every discovery cohort repertoire had been produced on one sequencing platform. Both class I and class II loci were covered by HLA typing, at four-digit resolution. The number of donors typed differed by locus, with 629-630 for A, B, C, DRB1 and DQB1, roughly 520 for DQA1, under 610 for DPA1, and 472 for DPB1. Five DR-DQ haplotypes were treated as single units for association and clustering because of strong linkage in the cohort. Among 300 to 500 genotyped donors of the cohort, an average of around 240,000 unique TCR beta nucleotide sequences was sequenced per donor, of which about 18% were non-productive. Here is what the overall study found, with its caveats: The cohort was sequenced for TCR beta chains only, and without alpha or paired-chain data the features that could be detected were limited. A total of fewer than 200 TCR beta chains were listed by the study as associated with cytomegalovirus. The classifier was reported to diagnose cytomegalovirus status with high specificity and sensitivity in both the original cohort and the validation cohort. In vitro tests confirmed that three of the cytomegalovirus-associated TCR beta chains recognize cytomegalovirus antigens. The presence/absence analyses assumed that sequencing depth was roughly uniform across donors, and that assumption may not be true. In a later analysis, several top co-occurrence clusters were reported to appear linked to parvovirus B19, influenza, CMV and Epstein-Barr virus. CMV serostatus was the only immune exposure information available for the cohort. The earlier analysis of around 600 of the donors excluded approximately 15 rarely observed V segments, including chromosome 9 orphons, because counts were too low. Compared with the roughly 700-donor mean, donors in an Asian-associated ancestry cluster had fewer N-insertions in productive TCRs, according to a later genetic analysis. In a later analysis, the rate of TCR association differed among HLA loci, with DRB1 alleles having the most associated TCRs and HLA-C alleles having the fewest. When HLA alleles, especially DR and DQ, strongly co-occurred, attributing TCR associations to individual alleles was difficult. In a later analysis, HLA-associated TCR beta chains showed more clonal expansion and lower generation probabilities than non-associated chains that were equally common. Some IMGT-functional V segments, including TRBV6-2 and TRBV6-3, could not be distinguished by the 87-base-pair reads and were therefore excluded. A further reported finding was that TCR beta sequences accurately predicted the HLA-A and HLA-B alleles for most subjects in the first cohort. Most TCR sequences were seen in very few donors, while some public TCRs were found in many individuals. In a later analysis, most CMV-associated TCR beta chains were found to appear HLA-restricted, with HLA associations seemingly driven largely by CMV exposure. A later analysis associated 15,000 to 20,000 TCR beta sequences with specific HLA alleles at a false discovery rate of 0.05. A cluster of highly shared sequence variants was judged likely to represent a technical artifact of the sequencing pipeline. HLA typing was unavailable for some donors at each locus, so association tests used only the typed subset. V-gene and J-gene trimming of TCR beta chains was associated with a missense DCLRE1C variant in a later genetic analysis, and the association was replicated in an independent cohort. According to the authors, the approach could potentially be generalized to other disease states and immunological phenotypes. Correlated functional status among segregating V segments might reflect linkage disequilibrium, but an unknown experimental factor could not be ruled out. In an earlier analysis of roughly 500 of the donors, most TCR beta V segments appeared in productive rearrangements about 87% or about 30% of the time, broadly matching IMGT annotations.

As regards this clone: The clone's antigen remains unknown. Base qualities are missing; no much larger clone stands one base away.

Trimming costs V 7 bases and J 0 bases, and their ends lie 16 bases apart. CDR1 MNHNS and CDR2 SASEGT were looked up in the germline V gene. Including the terminal cysteine and phenylalanine, the CDR3 comprises 15 residues. Of all the DNA, just the CDR3 is kept, 45 bases in frame from base 1. Library preparation employed the immunoSEQ multiplex PCR assay. For the multiplex PCR, a mixture combining 60 forward primers for TCR Vbeta segments and 13 reverse primers for TCR Jbeta segments was used. The CDR3 region of rearranged TCR beta genes was amplified from genomic DNA with a multiplex PCR assay. On the Illumina HiSeq System, the amplified TCR beta libraries were sequenced as 87-base-pair reads. The source study handled its data this way. A later analysis counted 75 million to 100 million unique TCR beta chains across the 700 or so repertoires, and roughly 10 million of these chains were shared by at least two donors. Raw reads were error-corrected and collapsed into unique sequences by a nearest-neighbor algorithm in which closely related sequences were merged to remove PCR and sequencing errors. Alignment of CDR3 sequences to IMGT reference sequences was used to assign V, D and J gene segments. For a sequence to be retained, a match of at least six nucleotides to both a V gene segment and a J gene segment was required. A rearrangement counted as productive if the CDR3 had no stop codons and remained in frame with V and J, and every other rearrangement counted as non-productive. CDR3 was defined according to IMGT convention as the region running from the second conserved V-encoded cysteine to the conserved J-encoded phenylalanine. Sequences without an unambiguous match to a single V gene segment were excluded from the earlier analysis of about 630 of the donors. An earlier analysis of approximately 590 of the donors called V segments functional above 56.7% productive rearrangements and segregating when the between-donor standard deviation exceeded 5%. A statistical classification framework was developed to diagnose cytomegalovirus status using the catalog of TCR beta chain sequences. In a later analysis, TCR nucleotide sequences were compared against IMGT/GENE-DB human TR gene sequences so that V and J genes could be assigned. The TCRdist pipeline was used in a later analysis to assign CDR3 sequences and most-parsimonious VDJ recombination scenarios. In a later analysis, each TCR beta chain was defined by its CDR3 amino acid sequence together with its V-gene family, and reads lacking a unique V-gene family were excluded. To address suspected cross-contamination and a sequencing artifact, a later analysis removed around 590 highly shared, low-generation-probability nucleotide sequences. For each public chain, a later analysis derived a clonal expansion index from normalized ranks of inferred template counts within each repertoire. Generation probabilities in a later analysis came from a VDJ recombination model fitted to out-of-frame rearrangements, and those results were checked against IGoR. In a later analysis, hypergeometric tests were used to score TCR-TCR, TCR-HLA and TCR-CMV co-occurrence, with a repertoire-size bias correction applied to TCR pairs. A later analysis estimated false discovery rates by permuting HLA or CMV assignments 20 times. In a later analysis, co-occurring TCRs were grouped with DBSCAN, and TCRdist sequence similarity was added when clustering was performed within HLA-allele-positive subsets. Repertoires with fewer than 30,000 or more than 120,000 public chains, plus five repertoires with anomalous nucleotide sharing, were excluded from co-occurrence clustering. As stored in TCRdb, this immuneACCESS dataset retains in-frame rearrangements with V and J assigned. A fraction of the clones does not appear; measured against another copy, unresolved V genes explain less than half of the discrepancy, and the remainder lacks a known reason. The DNA was the basis for D and trimming; V, J and clone size are from that table. A total of roughly 300,000 clones appear in this sample, just over 85% of them only once. The top ten constitute 3.5% to 4% of the sample.

The cohort was made up of under 800 healthy bone marrow donors. At the time of sampling, all cohort members were nominally healthy, though unrecorded immune exposures were likely present. The donor was CMV seropositive and was included in the group of 290 or so seropositive cohort members. A peripheral blood sample was collected from each donor, and TCR beta sequencing was performed on peripheral blood mononuclear cells. Genomic DNA extraction from the blood cell samples was performed with the Qiagen DNeasy Blood Extraction Kit. The sequence came from a man aged 35-49 years in good health and CMV-seropositive. The sample consisted of PBMCs. The sequence joins TRBV6-1 to TRBJ2-7; a tentative D call is TRBD2 (6 bases match). Here the CDR3 is given as CASTTGTSTSYEQYF. The DNA sequence reads TGTGCCAGCACTACCGGGACTTCAACCTCCTACGAGCAGTACTTC.